Presented here are 5 T cell receptor beta chains from one specimen sequenced in a study of T-cell reconstitution after alpha-beta-depleted transplantation in children. For TCRbeta, the library was prepared with unique molecular identifiers. TCRdb reanalysed the PCR reads using MiXCR and keeps one entry per CDR3 protein. In the table there are some 200,000 distinct CDR3 sequences, approximately 15% of which are singletons. Material: PBMCs from the stem cell graft donor, obtained from the stem cell graft. The source is a human donor who donated a stem cell graft to a child with acute lymphoblastic leukemia.

This clonotype was recorded many times. The chain is built from TRBV5-6 and TRBJ1-6; no clear D gene. There are 12 residues in the CDR3. Germline V gene sequence: CDR1 SGHDT, CDR2 YYEEEE. Between the trimmed V and J ends, which lost 4 bases and 10 bases, there was a span of 9 bases. Written as DNA, the CDR3 is TGTGCCAGCAGCCGCCTACGATCACCCCTCCACTTT. It is translated as CASSRLRSPLHF.

This clonotype was seen at least ten times. This chain connects TRBV11-2 to TRBJ2-7, with D maybe TRBD1 (6 bases). The CDR3 spans 17 residues. Germline assignment: CDR1 SGHAT and CDR2 FQNNGV. V was trimmed by 3 bases and J by 3 bases, leaving 21 bases between them. CDR3 in amino acids: CASSLRFLGGRGYEQYF. The CDR3 bases are TGTGCCAGCAGCTTGAGGTTTTTAGGCGGCAGGGGCTACGAGCAGTACTTC.

As DNA, the CDR3 is TGCGCCAGTTCAACAGGCGACGCTAACTATGGCTACACCTTC. This translates into CASSTGDANYGYTF. The chain couples TRBV5-1 to TRBJ1-2; tentatively, D is TRBD1 (5 bases). This CDR3 region has 14 residues. The V gene lost 8 bases and the J gene lost 0 bases, with 14 bases spanning the gap. The germline CDR1 and CDR2 sequences are SGHRS and YFSETQ.

This clonotype occurred many times. This chain's CDR3 is CASSLLFGFIYAEAFF. In DNA, the CDR3 is TGCGCCAGCAGCTTGTTATTCGGTTTCATTTACGCTGAAGCTTTCTTT. The gene calls are TRBV5-1 and TRBJ1-1; D call uncertain. Trimming left V 1 base short and J 6 bases short, with 19 bases between. The CDR3 has 16 residues. Germline V gene data show CDR1 as SGHRS and CDR2 as YFSETQ.

The sample holds a few counts of this clonotype. The rearrangement joins TRBV5-1 to TRBJ2-1; 8 bases are shared with TRBD2. V dropped 4 bases and J dropped 2; count of bases not matched to a gene: 11. The CDR3 extends over 17 amino acids. The germline V gene encodes CDR1 SGHRS and CDR2 YFSETQ. In nucleotides, the CDR3 is TGCGCCAGCAGCCAGGCCCCGGGAGGGGACACCTACAATGAGCAGTTCTTC. This gives the protein CASSQAPGGDTYNEQFF.